One and the same sample provided the 13 T cell receptor beta chains below, sequenced in a study of blood T cell repertoires in COVID-19. The method was immunoSEQ multiplex PCR; TCRdb's version includes in-frame clones alone and lacks a portion of them. The sample includes some 45,000 clones, approximately 80% seen only once; the top ten take around 19%. Sequencing input: peripheral blood. The receptor set was obtained from a man between 65 and 79 years old with acute or convalescent COVID-19.

The chain couples TRBV7-2 to TRBJ1-5, with unresolved D. This CDR3 has 13 residues. Germline CDR1 reads SGHTA; CDR2 reads FQGNSA. Trimming took 5 bases from V and 7 from J, leaving 12 bases between them. The CDR3 DNA sequence: TGTGCCAGCAGCCTTGGTCACGAGCAGCCCCAGCATTTT. Amino acid sequence: CASSLGHEQPQHF.

The rearrangement links TRBV11-2 to TRBJ2-3; D unclear. With 0 bases removed from V and 4 bases from J, the gap between germline ends came to 8 bases. Germline CDR1 SGHAT, CDR2 FQNNGV. The CDR3 loop spans 14 amino acids. Here the CDR3 reads CASSLDPPPDTQYF. DNA for the CDR3: TGTGCCAGCAGCTTAGATCCCCCTCCAGATACGCAGTATTTT.

This sequence joins TRBV6-5 and TRBJ2-7; TRBD1 aligns across 8 bases. The CDR3 sequence is 14 residues long. Germline V gives CDR1 MNHEY, CDR2 SVGAGI. With 6 bases clipped from V and 2 bases from J, the junction kept 6 bases outside the gene matches. CDR3 coding DNA: TGTGCCAGCAGCGACGCACAGGGGGCCTACGAGCAGTACTTC. It translates to CASSDAQGAYEQYF.

This chain connects TRBV6-2 or TRBV6-3 to TRBJ1-5, with D perhaps matching TRBD1 (5 bases). Germline V gene sequence: CDR1 MNHEY, CDR2 SVGEGT. Trimming left V 2 bases short and J 7 bases short, with 12 bases between. The CDR3 loop spans 14 amino acids. As DNA, the CDR3 is TGTGCCAGCAGTTACGGGGCCAGGGTGCAGCCCCAGCATTTT. Translating gives CASSYGARVQPQHF.

The gene calls are TRBV12-3 or TRBV12-4 and TRBJ1-4; perhaps TRBD1 as D (6 bases). This CDR3 comprises 12 residues. Deletions cut 1 base from V and 16 bases from J, with 13 bases between. The CDR3 DNA reads TGTGCCAGCAGTTTAGGGCTCGACAGGCCGTTTTTT. Encoded protein: CASSLGLDRPFF.

The chain joins TRBV4-2 to TRBJ1-1, with unresolved D. The CDR3 spans 15 residues. The V end lost 0 bases, the J end lost 1 base, and 9 bases lay between the germline ends. Germline values: CDR1 LGHNA, CDR2 YNFKEQ. The CDR3 DNA follows: TGTGCCAGCAGCCAAGATTTGGGCAGGAACACTGAAGCTTTCTTT. Amino acid sequence: CASSQDLGRNTEAFF.

This chain joins TRBV5-6 and TRBJ1-4; 10 bases line up with TRBD1. The germline CDR1 and CDR2 sequences are SGHDT and YYEEEE. This CDR3 comprises 14 residues. J lost 10 bases, V lost 4 bases, and 7 bases had no gene match. CDR3 nucleotides: TGTGCCAGCAGCCCCTCGACAGGGGGCGGAAAACTGTTTTTT. Translated, it gives CASSPSTGGGKLFF.

This clone was recorded only once. The gene calls are TRBV9 and TRBJ1-1; 11 nucleotides line up with TRBD1. J was trimmed by 3 bases and V by 0 bases; bases with no gene match: 1. The CDR3 is 15 amino acids. The germline V gene encodes CDR1 SGDLS and CDR2 YYNGEE. CDR3: CASSVVGQGDTEAFF. The CDR3 nucleotides read TGTGCCAGCAGCGTAGTGGGACAGGGGGACACTGAAGCTTTCTTT.

The chain combines TRBV7-2 with TRBJ2-3; 11 bases map to TRBD2. Germline V gene sequence: CDR1 SGHTA, CDR2 FQGNSA. This CDR3 is built from 16 residues. V trimming: 1 base; J trimming: 4 bases; junction bases outside the gene matches: 4. The CDR3 bases are TGTGCCAGCAGCTTAGTTCTAGCGGGGGGCCCAGATACGCAGTATTTT. As protein: CASSLVLAGGPDTQYF.

This clone was detected a few times. J is TRBJ1-2 and V is TRBV4-2; D is unresolved. Trimming removed 0 bases at V and 3 bases at J, with 11 bases between. This CDR3 is built from 15 residues. Germline assignment: CDR1 LGHNA and CDR2 YNFKEQ. The CDR3: CASSQDSGQHYGYTF. The CDR3 nucleotides read TGTGCCAGCAGCCAAGATAGCGGGCAGCACTATGGCTACACCTTC.

Only a few counts were recorded for this clone. This chain joins TRBV7-9 and TRBJ1-1; perhaps TRBD1 as D (5 bases). The CDR3 spans 15 residues. Deletions cut 5 bases from V and 6 bases from J, with 19 bases between. The germline V gene has CDR1 SEHNR and CDR2 FQNEAQ (reference sequence). The CDR3 spells CASSPQVRPWAEAFF. Here the CDR3 DNA reads TGTGCCAGCAGCCCACAGGTCCGGCCATGGGCTGAAGCTTTCTTT.

V gene TRBV2 combines with J gene TRBJ1-2; D gene ambiguous. Germline CDR1 reads SNHLY; CDR2 reads FYNNEI. V lost 3 bases, J lost 3 bases, and 8 bases lay in between. The length of the CDR3 is 13 residues. The CDR3 reads CASSERRDYGYTF. The CDR3 DNA reads as TGTGCCAGCAGTGAGAGGAGGGACTATGGCTACACCTTC. Filled out from reference TRBV2 and TRBJ1-2, the complete variable domain reads EPEVTQTPSHQVTQMGQEVILRCVPISNHLYFYWYRQILGQKVEFLVSFYNNEISEKSEIFDDQFSVERPDGSNFTLKIRSTKLEDSAMYFCASSERRDYGYTFGSGTRLTVV.

V and J are TRBV4-3 and TRBJ2-7; TRBD1 matches at 8 bases. The CDR3 contains 16 residues. Trimming at V came to 4 bases and at J to 2 bases, leaving 10 bases not matched to a gene. Germline CDR1 LGHNA, CDR2 YSLEER. For the CDR3, the DNA is TGCGCCAGCAGCCGGAACAGGGGGAACCCTCCCTACGAGCAGTACTTC. Translated: CASSRNRGNPPYEQYF.